This note documents a single T cell receptor (beta chain) sequence. The antigen is not known. Germline CDR1 is LNHDA and CDR2 is SQIVND (reference sequence). This CDR3 spans 14 amino acids. Trimming removed 7 bases from V and 0 bases from J; junction bases left unmatched: 2. This record belongs to a study of shared clonotypes between healthy human individuals. Notes on the study in general: Shared across several donors were roughly 4.7% of the naive CD4 clonotypes. Shared clonotypes across all four donors exceeded non-shared ones in generation probability.

The assay was immunoSEQ multiplex PCR, and TCRdb's table has in-frame clones only and misses some. The table has under 750,000 clones, just under 75% seen once. The source is a woman in her thirties in good health. The chain has TRBV19 and TRBJ2-3; 9 bases agree with TRBD2. Sequencing was performed on memory CD4+ T cells sorted from blood. Sample subset: CD45RA-negative fraction. The CDR3 DNA sequence: TGTGCCAGTAAGCTAGCGGGAAGCACAGATACGCAGTATTTT. It is translated as CASKLAGSTDTQYF.